This T cell receptor (beta chain) is from a study of blood T cells in healthy people across ages. Together with a sample-barcoded 5' primer, a J-beta primer mix was included in a second PCR lasting about 7 to 11 cycles. No fewer than 2.5 million CDR3-containing paired-end reads came from each sample. TCRdb called the 5' RACE reads again in MiXCR, with one record for every CDR3 protein. The sample includes 1.5 million to 2 million distinct CDR3 sequences, 28% of them seen just once. Donors each provided 9.5 to 10 milliliters of peripheral blood. With 3 bases removed from V and 1 base from J, the gap between germline ends came to 10 bases. CDR1 SGHNT and CDR2 YENEEA come from the germline V gene. The CDR3 is 15 amino acids.

The sequence derives from a woman aged 25 to 39 in good health. The specimen sequenced was blood. The rearrangement links TRBV11-3 to TRBJ2-1, with D perhaps assigned TRBD1 or TRBD2 (5 bases each). The CDR3 sequence: CASSLRDESYNEQFF. The DNA for the CDR3 is TGTGCCAGCAGCTTGAGGGACGAGTCCTACAATGAGCAGTTCTTC.